These 17 T cell receptor beta chains came from one sample sequenced in a study of T cells of healthy individuals. TCRdb re-analysed the 5' RACE reads in MiXCR, keeping a single row per CDR3 protein. Counted here are more than 60,000 distinct CDR3 sequences, around 15% occurring once; the ten biggest clones make up approximately 4.8%. The origin of the receptors is a human donor in good health.

This clonotype has just a few counts. The genes are TRBV6-5 and TRBJ2-2; 8 bases match TRBD2. V was pared by 5 bases and J by 7 bases, with 6 bases of the junction left unmatched. Germline V CDR1 and CDR2: MNHEY, SVGAGI. The CDR3 runs 14 residues. The CDR3 sequence is CASSRGLVIGELFF. The CDR3 DNA follows: TGTGCCAGCAGTCGGGGACTAGTAATCGGGGAGCTGTTTTTT.

This clonotype came up a few times. The chain uses TRBV12-3 or TRBV12-4 and TRBJ1-1; tentative D call: TRBD1 (6 bases). V lost 3 bases, J lost 5 bases, and 10 bases lay in between. The CDR3 extends over 13 amino acids. The DNA for the CDR3 is TGTGCCAGCAGTTTTTACCAGGGGACTGAAGCTTTCTTT. The encoded protein is CASSFYQGTEAFF.

The sample holds a few counts of this clonotype. The J gene is TRBJ2-2, the V gene TRBV7-3; TRBD2 agrees at 9 bases. The CDR3 spans 15 residues. Trimming removed 6 bases from V and 2 bases from J; junction bases left unmatched: 4. The V gene's germline CDR1 is SGHTA and CDR2 FQGTGA. The CDR3 sequence: CASRPTSGNTGELFF. CDR3 sequence (DNA): TGTGCCAGCAGGCCGACTAGCGGTAACACCGGGGAGCTGTTTTTT.

The CDR3 nucleotides are TGCGCCAGCAGGCCACCTAGGGGGGGAATGAACACTGAAGCTTTCTTT. Protein product: CASRPPRGGMNTEAFF. V gene TRBV5-1 combines with J gene TRBJ1-1; weak D call: TRBD1 (6 bases). The CDR3 covers 16 residues. Germline CDR1 is SGHRS and CDR2 is YFSETQ. V gave up 5 bases and J gave up 0 bases, with 17 bases separating them. The full variable domain, in which reference TRBV5-1 and TRBJ1-1 provide the parts outside the CDR3, is KAGVTQTPRYLIKTRGQQVTLSCSPISGHRSVSWYQQTPGQGLQFLFEYFSETQRNKGNFPGRFSGRQFSNSRSEMNVSTLELGDSALYLCASRPPRGGMNTEAFFGQGTRLTVV.

The table lists this clonotype with many counts. The rearrangement links TRBV7-2 to TRBJ2-7; D is perhaps TRBD2 (5 bases). CDR1 and CDR2 from the germline V gene are SGHTA and FQGNSA. V was clipped by 2 bases and J by 2 bases, with 19 bases between them. The length of the CDR3 is 17 residues. This chain's CDR3 is CASSLREIGLVPYEQYF. The CDR3 DNA is TGTGCCAGCAGCTTAAGGGAAATAGGACTGGTACCCTACGAGCAGTACTTC.

The genes are TRBV10-3 and TRBJ1-5, with TRBD1 matching 10 bases. Germline CDR1 reads ENHRY; CDR2 reads SYGVKD. V lost 11 bases to trimming and J lost 2 bases; unmatched junction nucleotides: 6. CDR3 length: 14 amino acids. Here the CDR3 reads CAGGTGDGNQPQHF. The CDR3 region has the DNA TGTGCCGGGGGGACAGGGGACGGCAATCAGCCCCAGCATTTT.

The chain uses TRBV29-1 and TRBJ1-1; TRBD1 is a possible D gene (5 bases). The CDR3 length is 13 residues. Between the trimmed V and J ends, which lost 6 bases and 3 bases, there was a span of 14 bases. Per germline, CDR1 SQVTM and CDR2 ANQGSEA. The CDR3 loop is CSVSRDLYTEAFF. DNA for the CDR3: TGCAGCGTATCCCGGGACTTGTACACTGAAGCTTTCTTT.

In this sample, this clonotype turned up a few times. J is TRBJ2-2 and V is TRBV4-3, with D hard to call. Trimming pared 4 bases from V and 5 bases from J, leaving 17 bases between. This CDR3 region has 16 residues. Germline loops: CDR1 LGHNA, CDR2 YSLEER. This CDR3 reads CASSLRLTPRTGELFF. In DNA, the CDR3 is TGCGCCAGCAGCCTTCGGTTGACCCCGAGAACCGGGGAGCTGTTTTTT.

This clonotype turned up a few times. The CDR3 nucleotides read TGTGCCAGTACTGGGAGGAACACTGAAGCTTTCTTT. The encoded protein is CASTGRNTEAFF. The genes are TRBV19 and TRBJ1-1; no clear D gene. CDR1 and CDR2 (germline): LNHDA, SQIVND (reference sequence). The CDR3 spans 12 residues. The germline V and J ends were trimmed by 7 bases and 1 base, with 7 bases remaining between them.

This clonotype has more than one count but fewer than ten. CDR3 sequence (DNA): TGCAGTGCTATCGACCCGAGGAAGACGAATGAGCAGTTCTTC. Translated, it gives CSAIDPRKTNEQFF. This chain joins TRBV20-1 and TRBJ2-1; D unresolved. CDR1 and CDR2 from the germline V gene are DFQATT and SNEGSKA (reference sequence). This CDR3 region has 14 residues. V shed 4 bases and J shed 7 bases, with 17 bases lying between them.

This clonotype was observed a few times. J is TRBJ2-6 and V is TRBV24-1; D perhaps matches TRBD1 (6 bases). CDR1 is KGHDR and CDR2 is SFDVKD in the germline V gene. The CDR3 runs to 16 residues. The V end was cut by 2 bases, the J end by 0 bases, with 7 bases between. CDR3 DNA sequence: TGTGCCACCAGTGATTCCAGGGGCTCTGGGGCCAACGTCCTGACTTTC. Protein sequence: CATSDSRGSGANVLTF.

This clonotype was seen only a few times. The junction and the germline gene differ at one end; a read error may be behind it. The rearrangement joins TRBV7-7 to TRBJ2-3; TRBD2 might be the D (6 bases). Germline values: CDR1 SSHAT, CDR2 FNYEAQ (reference sequence). This CDR3 region has 13 residues. The CDR3 DNA reads TGTGCCAGCAGCTTAGGGACGGAGGGGTTCTTGGATTTT. This codes for CASSLGTEGFLDF. The variable domain in full, with the rest retrieved from reference TRBV7-7 and TRBJ2-3, is GAGVSQSPRYKVTKRGQDVTLRCDPISSHATLYWYQQALGQGPEFLTYFNYEAQPDKSGLPSDRFSAERPEGSISTLTIQRTEQRDSAMYRCASSLGTEGFLDFGPGTRLTVL.

This clonotype was detected ten times or more. The V and J genes are TRBV10-3 and TRBJ2-2; 7 nucleotides match TRBD2. The CDR3 is made up of 15 amino acids. Germline V gene data show CDR1 as ENHRY and CDR2 as SYGVKD. The V and J ends lost 3 bases and 4 bases, in that order; junction bases with no gene match: 5. The CDR3 DNA is TGTGCCATCAGTGACGGGGGGTCGGGCACCGGGGAGCTGTTTTTT. Its translation: CAISDGGSGTGELFF.

This clonotype was seen at least ten times. This chain links TRBV28 with TRBJ1-2; D not certain. The CDR3 contains 14 residues. Between the trimmed V and J ends, which lost 3 bases and 5 bases, there was a span of 13 bases. CDR1 and CDR2 from the germline V gene are MDHEN and SYDVKM. The CDR3: CASSLLSKGYGYTF. CDR3 coding DNA: TGTGCCAGCAGTTTGTTGTCCAAGGGATATGGCTACACCTTC.

This chain connects TRBV5-1 to TRBJ2-7, with 13 bases aligning to TRBD2. Germline trimming cut 4 bases from V and 5 bases from J; bases unmatched to any gene: 15. This CDR3 is 18 amino acids long. In germline, CDR1 is SGHRS, CDR2 YFSETQ. DNA of the CDR3: TGCGCCAGCAGCCGGGGGACTAGCGGGGCAAGGGTCAGAGACGAGCAGTACTTC. Translating gives CASSRGTSGARVRDEQYF.

This chain connects TRBV20-1 to TRBJ2-7, with 15 bases aligning to TRBD2. Trimming at V came to 5 bases and at J to 4 bases, leaving 12 bases not matched to a gene. Germline V gene data show CDR1 as DFQATT and CDR2 as SNEGSKA (reference sequence). The length of the CDR3 is 17 residues. CDR3 sequence reads: CSAYPRTSGRVRYEQYF. In DNA form, the CDR3 reads TGCAGTGCTTACCCGCGGACTAGCGGGAGGGTACGGTACGAGCAGTACTTC.

The chain recombines TRBV20-1 with TRBJ1-2; D not resolved. The CDR3 is 14 residues long. Germline V lookup: CDR1 DFQATT, CDR2 SNEGSKA (reference sequence). V was shortened by 6 bases and J by 2 bases, with 16 bases between the two germline ends. CDR3 coding DNA: TGCAGTGCCAAACCCGGGGAGGTCAACTATGGCTACACCTTC. Protein product: CSAKPGEVNYGYTF.